This TCR beta chain was captured by sequencing in a study of beta chain features in type 1 diabetes. Study context: There was similarity between patients and healthy donors in age, gender and cell yields.

Every isolated RNA sample was fully reverse transcribed, so sequencing captured expressed TCRB transcripts. Average reads for naive, central memory and regulatory T cell samples were about 3.57 million. Generated by immunoSEQ multiplex PCR, the TCRdb table keeps only in-frame clones and is missing some. The sample carries about 290,000 clones, 8% recorded once. Study results and limitations: In type 1 diabetes patients, VDJ junctions had fewer insertions; deletions at these junctions were more frequent.

The CDR3 consists of 14 residues. The germline V gene encodes CDR1 MNHEY and CDR2 SVGAGI. Trimming took 6 bases from V and 1 from J; bases not matched to a gene: 4. On this clone: Its cognate antigen is unknown. This same CDR3 is encoded by further DNA sequences in the sample.

The rearrangement joins TRBV6-5 to TRBJ1-2, with TRBD1 matching over 8 bases. What was sequenced was central memory CD4+ T cells from blood. The TCR was taken from a woman younger than 30 in good health. The CDR3 coding sequence is TGTGCCAGCAGCCGACAGGGGCGTAACTATGGCTACACCTTC. Amino acids: CASSRQGRNYGYTF.